One and the same sample provided the 28 T cell receptor beta chains below, sequenced in a study of blood T cell repertoires in COVID-19. Data came from immunoSEQ multiplex PCR; TCRdb stores just in-frame clones and leaves some out. The data contain over 300,000 clones, roughly 85% of them singletons. What was sequenced was PBMCs or T cells enriched from blood (not recorded which). Every receptor here comes from a young man who had recovered from COVID-19.

The chain recombines TRBV30 with TRBJ1-2, with D possibly matching TRBD1 (5 bases). This CDR3 region has 14 residues. The V gene's germline CDR1 is GTSNPN and CDR2 SVGIG (reference sequence). Deletions cut 0 bases from V and 2 bases from J, with 10 bases between. CDR3 nucleotide sequence: TGTGCCTGGAGTGTATCCAGGGCAAACTATGGCTACACCTTC. Protein sequence: CAWSVSRANYGYTF. Looking up the rest from reference TRBV30 and TRBJ1-2 gives the full variable domain: SQTIHQWPATLVQPVGSPLSLECTVEGTSNPNLYWYRQAAGRGLQLLFYSVGIGQISSEVPQNLSASRPQDRQFILSSKKLLLSDSGFYLCAWSVSRANYGYTFGSGTRLTVV.

This chain joins TRBV7-9 and TRBJ1-2, with 10 bases aligning to TRBD1. Germline V gives CDR1 SEHNR, CDR2 FQNEAQ (reference sequence). The CDR3 runs 16 residues. With 5 bases clipped from V and 8 bases from J, the junction kept 14 bases outside the gene matches. This CDR3 reads CASSRRDRGRRWGYTF. For the CDR3, the DNA is TGTGCCAGCAGCCGCAGGGACAGGGGCCGAAGATGGGGCTACACCTTC.

This clone was seen only a few times. This rearrangement joins TRBV10-2 to TRBJ1-6; the match to TRBD1 covers 7 bases. Germline CDR1 is WSHSY and CDR2 is SAAADI. This CDR3 region has 14 residues. V lost 10 bases and J lost 6; bases outside the gene matches: 9. The CDR3 DNA follows: TGCGCCACCAAAGACAGGGTTGGTAATTCACCCCTCCACTTT. It specifies CATKDRVGNSPLHF.

V and J are TRBV19 and TRBJ2-6; D perhaps matches TRBD1 (6 bases). The CDR3 is made up of 15 amino acids. The germline CDR1 and CDR2 sequences are LNHDA and SQIVND (reference sequence). Trimming took 7 bases from V and 1 from J, leaving 11 bases between them. The CDR3 coding sequence is TGTGCCAGTAACCACCAGGGGTCTGGGGCCAACGTCCTGACTTTC. It specifies CASNHQGSGANVLTF.

The DNA of the CDR3 is TGTGCCAGCAGTTTGCCAGGGTCGTTAGAGACCCAGTACTTC. Its protein is CASSLPGSLETQYF. The chain uses TRBV27 and TRBJ2-5; tentative D call: TRBD1 (5 bases). Germline CDR1 reads MNHEY; CDR2 reads SMNVEV (reference sequence). This CDR3 is 14 amino acids long. V lost 3 bases and J lost 4, with 12 bases in between.

V and J are TRBV5-1 and TRBJ2-2; D is uncertain. The CDR3 consists of 15 residues. V was trimmed by 0 bases and J by 2 bases, leaving 8 bases between them. Germline assignment: CDR1 SGHRS and CDR2 YFSETQ. The CDR3: CASSLAQRNTGELFF. CDR3 bases: TGCGCCAGCAGCTTGGCTCAGCGAAACACCGGGGAGCTGTTTTTT.

The chain recombines TRBV6-5 with TRBJ2-1; 9 bases map to TRBD2. The V gene's germline CDR1 is MNHEY and CDR2 SVGAGI. This CDR3 is built from 15 residues. After removal of 7 bases from V and 8 bases from J, the junction contained 12 bases not matched to a gene. CDR3 region: CASIMAAGGPYEQFF. Here the CDR3 DNA reads TGTGCCAGCATTATGGCGGCGGGGGGGCCCTATGAGCAGTTCTTC.

The CDR3 reads CASSARQGATGELFF. DNA of the CDR3: TGTGCCAGCTCAGCCCGACAGGGGGCCACCGGGGAGCTGTTTTTT. The chain couples TRBV18 to TRBJ2-2; 10 nucleotides line up with TRBD1. This CDR3 has 15 residues. Unmatched junction bases numbered 4, after V lost 5 bases and J lost 4 bases. Germline loops: CDR1 KGHSH, CDR2 LQKENI.

The CDR3 region is CASSLRGQGIYGYTF. Here the CDR3 DNA reads TGTGCCAGCAGCTTGAGGGGACAGGGCATCTATGGCTACACCTTC. V gene TRBV5-4 combines with J gene TRBJ1-2, with TRBD1 matching over 9 bases. Per the germline V gene, CDR1 is SGHNT and CDR2 is YYREEE (reference sequence). The CDR3 contains 15 residues. V was pared by 1 base and J by 4 bases, with 5 bases of the junction left unmatched.

This chain uses TRBV18 with TRBJ2-2, with 10 bases lining up with TRBD1. The V segment lost 6 bases and the J segment 4 bases; nucleotides outside the gene matches: 8. The germline V gene encodes CDR1 KGHSH and CDR2 LQKENI. This CDR3 is 16 amino acids long. This chain's CDR3 is CASSTGTGVSTGELFF. The CDR3 DNA reads as TGTGCCAGCTCGACCGGGACAGGGGTGTCCACCGGGGAGCTGTTTTTT.

This sequence joins TRBV5-1 and TRBJ1-4, with 9 nucleotides matching TRBD1. Per germline, CDR1 SGHRS and CDR2 YFSETQ. The CDR3 spans 16 residues. V lost 4 bases to trimming and J lost 7 bases; unmatched junction nucleotides: 11. The CDR3 is CASSPMGGTGLEKLFF. The CDR3 coding sequence is TGCGCCAGCAGCCCCATGGGGGGGACAGGGCTTGAAAAACTGTTTTTT. Together with reference TRBV5-1 and TRBJ1-4, the CDR3 gives the full variable domain: KAGVTQTPRYLIKTRGQQVTLSCSPISGHRSVSWYQQTPGQGLQFLFEYFSETQRNKGNFPGRFSGRQFSNSRSEMNVSTLELGDSALYLCASSPMGGTGLEKLFFGSGTQLSVL.

With regard to this clone: At the DNA level, this CDR3 is encoded by other sequences in the same sample as well. This chain's CDR3 is CASSVDPGGNTGELFF. The DNA of the CDR3 is TGTGCCAGCAGCGTAGATCCGGGGGGGAACACCGGGGAGCTGTTTTTT. J is TRBJ2-2 and V is TRBV9; 7 bases agree with TRBD2. This CDR3 spans 16 amino acids. Trimming at V came to 0 bases and at J to 1 base, leaving 3 bases not matched to a gene. The germline CDR1 and CDR2 sequences are SGDLS and YYNGEE.

V is TRBV6-5 and J is TRBJ2-5; D may be TRBD1 (5 bases). The CDR3 spans 15 residues. Germline CDR1 reads MNHEY; CDR2 reads SVGAGI. Trimming stripped 6 bases from V and 4 bases from J, with 18 bases between. DNA of the CDR3: TGTGCCAGCAGCGACGGGCAGGGAATATTAGAGACCCAGTACTTC. The encoded protein is CASSDGQGILETQYF.

The rearrangement joins TRBV9 to TRBJ2-1; possible D gene TRBD1, 5 bases. CDR3 length: 16 residues. V dropped 4 bases and J dropped 0 bases, with 14 bases sitting between them. Germline V gives CDR1 SGDLS, CDR2 YYNGEE. The CDR3: CASSIPTASSYNEQFF. Here the CDR3 DNA reads TGTGCCAGCAGCATCCCGACAGCTAGCTCCTACAATGAGCAGTTCTTC.

V gene TRBV29-1 combines with J gene TRBJ1-4; perhaps TRBD1 as D (6 bases). The CDR3 runs to 12 residues. The V end lost 0 bases, the J end lost 8 bases, and 7 bases lay between the germline ends. Germline values: CDR1 SQVTM, CDR2 ANQGSEA. The CDR3 coding sequence is TGCAGCGTTGAAGATGGGGGCGAAAAACTGTTTTTT. This sequence encodes CSVEDGGEKLFF. Combining the CDR3 with reference TRBV29-1 and TRBJ1-4 gives the whole variable domain SAVISQKPSRDICQRGTSLTIQCQVDSQVTMMFWYRQQPGQSLTLIATANQGSEATYESGFVIDKFPISRPNLTFSTLTVSNMSPEDSSIYLCSVEDGGEKLFFGSGTQLSVL.

The chain couples TRBV9 to TRBJ1-5, with a tentative D call TRBD1 (5 bases). CDR1 SGDLS and CDR2 YYNGEE come from the germline V gene. The V gene lost 6 bases and the J gene lost 4 bases, with 14 bases spanning the gap. The CDR3 contains 14 residues. The CDR3 coding sequence is TGTGCCAGCAATGCGGGGGGGAGTAATCAGCCCCAGCATTTT. As protein: CASNAGGSNQPQHF. Full variable domain (missing parts from reference TRBV9 and TRBJ1-5): DSGVTQTPKHLITATGQRVTLRCSPRSGDLSVYWYQQSLDQGLQFLIQYYNGEERAKGNILERFSAQQFPDLHSELNLSSLELGDSALYFCASNAGGSNQPQHFGDGTRLSIL.

V gene TRBV9 combines with J gene TRBJ2-2; 10 nucleotides align to TRBD2. V dropped 4 bases and J dropped 1; count of bases not matched to a gene: 4. The germline gives CDR1 SGDLS, CDR2 YYNGEE. There are 16 residues in the CDR3. The chain's CDR3 is CASSPGLAVNTGELFF. CDR3 nucleotides: TGTGCCAGCAGCCCTGGACTAGCGGTGAACACCGGGGAGCTGTTTTTT.

This clone was observed a few times. The chain uses TRBV5-1 and TRBJ2-3, with 11 bases matching TRBD2. V lost 8 bases to trimming and J lost 3 bases; unmatched junction nucleotides: 5. The CDR3 spans 14 residues. Germline lookup yields CDR1 SGHRS and CDR2 YFSETQ. The CDR3 DNA follows: TGCGCCAGTAGTAGCGGGGGGGATACAGATACGCAGTATTTT. This translates into CASSSGGDTDTQYF.

This chain joins TRBV27 and TRBJ2-3; tentative D call: TRBD2 (7 bases). CDR1 and CDR2 (germline): MNHEY, SMNVEV (reference sequence). The ends were cut back, 4 bases at V and 4 bases at J, with 21 bases in the middle. The CDR3 sequence is 17 residues long. The CDR3 DNA follows: TGTGCCAGCAGTTACCTTGGGGGGGGGCGTTGGGCAGATACGCAGTATTTT. Translating it yields CASSYLGGGRWADTQYF.

The chain employs TRBV19 and TRBJ1-2; 9 bases match TRBD1. CDR1 and CDR2 from the germline V gene are LNHDA and SQIVND (reference sequence). V lost 2 bases to trimming and J lost 4 bases; unmatched junction nucleotides: 5. The CDR3 covers 15 residues. The CDR3 loop is CASSIRQGVGYGYTF. CDR3 in DNA: TGTGCCAGTAGTATACGACAGGGGGTCGGCTATGGCTACACCTTC.

This chain links TRBV3-1 (or the pseudogene TRBV3-2) with TRBJ2-7; maybe TRBD2 (6 bases). CDR3 size: 14 residues. The germline CDR1 and CDR2 sequences are LGHDT and YNNKEL (reference sequence). V was clipped by 0 bases and J by 6 bases, with 12 bases between them. The CDR3 DNA is TGTGCCAGCAGCCAAGATCGAATGGGGGGCGAGCAGTACTTC. It is translated as CASSQDRMGGEQYF.

V usage is TRBV19 and J usage is TRBJ2-3; 9 nucleotides match TRBD1. The length of the CDR3 is 13 residues. Germline V CDR1 and CDR2: LNHDA, SQIVND (reference sequence). V lost 3 bases and J lost 6; bases outside the gene matches: 1. CDR3 DNA: TGTGCCAGTAGTATTACAGGGGGCGATACGCAGTATTTT. It translates to CASSITGGDTQYF.

V is TRBV7-3 and J is TRBJ1-1, with TRBD1 as a possible D gene (5 bases). The CDR3 contains 13 residues. Germline V CDR1 and CDR2: SGHTA, FQGTGA. Trimming took 1 base from V and 6 from J, leaving 9 bases between them. For the CDR3, the DNA is TGTGCCAGCAGCTTAAACCCGGGGGCTGAAGCTTTCTTT. It encodes CASSLNPGAEAFF. The full variable domain, completed using reference TRBV7-3 and TRBJ1-1, is GAGVSQTPSNKVTEKGKYVELRCDPISGHTALYWYRQSLGQGPEFLIYFQGTGAADDSGLPNDRFFAVRPEGSVSTLKIQRTERGDSAVYLCASSLNPGAEAFFGQGTRLTVV.

The CDR3 region is CASSPNPGIPGELFF. The CDR3 coding sequence is TGTGCCAGCAGCCCCAACCCGGGTATACCCGGGGAGCTGTTTTTT. The rearrangement joins TRBV5-6 to TRBJ2-2; no clear D. Germline V gene data show CDR1 as SGHDT and CDR2 as YYEEEE. This CDR3 comprises 15 residues. Trimming took 4 bases from V and 6 from J, leaving 16 bases between them.

V usage is TRBV19 and J usage is TRBJ2-1, with TRBD1 matching 9 bases. The length of the CDR3 is 13 residues. Germline V CDR1 and CDR2: LNHDA, SQIVND (reference sequence). J was trimmed by 6 bases and V by 10 bases; bases with no gene match: 7. The CDR3 DNA follows: TGTGCCACCGCGGACAGGGGAAGCAATGAGCAGTTCTTC. Protein product: CATADRGSNEQFF. Filled out from reference TRBV19 and TRBJ2-1, the complete variable domain reads DGGITQSPKYLFRKEGQNVTLSCEQNLNHDAMYWYRQDPGQGLRLIYYSQIVNDFQKGDIAEGYSVSREKKESFPLTVTSAQKNPTAFYLCATADRGSNEQFFGPGTRLTVL.

This rearrangement joins TRBV7-3 to TRBJ1-1; 9 nucleotides match TRBD1. The CDR3 spans 15 residues. Per germline, CDR1 SGHTA and CDR2 FQGTGA. V lost 3 bases to trimming and J lost 1 base; unmatched junction nucleotides: 3. The CDR3 spells CASSLTGGENTEAFF. CDR3 in DNA: TGTGCCAGCAGCTTGACAGGGGGAGAGAACACTGAAGCTTTCTTT.

This chain's CDR3 is CASSQSKVRGLEQYF. CDR3 in DNA: TGCGCCAGCAGTCAATCAAAAGTGAGGGGGCTCGAGCAGTACTTC. The chain links TRBV23-1 to TRBJ2-7; 7 bases are a match to TRBD1. TRBV23-1 is noted as an ORF with a role that remains uncertain. V gave up 0 bases and J gave up 6 bases; unmatched junction bases: 8. CDR3 length: 15 amino acids.

J is TRBJ1-3 and V is TRBV7-9; D unresolved. Trimming cost V 4 bases and J 0 bases, with 10 bases left between them. CDR3 size: 15 residues. CDR1 and CDR2 from the germline V gene are SEHNR and FQNEAQ (reference sequence). The CDR3, as DNA: TGTGCCAGCAGCTCCCCAGTCAACTCTGGAAACACCATATATTTT. Its translation: CASSSPVNSGNTIYF. The complete variable domain, with remaining parts taken from reference TRBV7-9 and TRBJ1-3, reads DTGVSQNPRHKITKRGQNVTFRCDPISEHNRLYWYRQTLGQGPEFLTYFQNEAQLEKSRLLSDRFSAERPKGSFSTLEIQRTEQGDSAMYLCASSSPVNSGNTIYFGEGSWLTVV.